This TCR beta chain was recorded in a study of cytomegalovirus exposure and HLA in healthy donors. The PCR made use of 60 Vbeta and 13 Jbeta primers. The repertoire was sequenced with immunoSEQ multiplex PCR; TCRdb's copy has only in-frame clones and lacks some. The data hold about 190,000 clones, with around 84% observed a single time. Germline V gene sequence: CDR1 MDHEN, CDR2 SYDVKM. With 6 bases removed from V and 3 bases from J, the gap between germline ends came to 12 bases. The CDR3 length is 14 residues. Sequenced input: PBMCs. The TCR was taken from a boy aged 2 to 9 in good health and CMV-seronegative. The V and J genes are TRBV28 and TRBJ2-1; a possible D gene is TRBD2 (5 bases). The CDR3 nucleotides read TGTGCCAGCAGGTACGGGGAACTCTACAATGAGCAGTTCTTC. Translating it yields CASRYGELYNEQFF. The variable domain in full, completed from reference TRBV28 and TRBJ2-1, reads DVKVTQSSRYLVKRTGEKVFLECVQDMDHENMFWYRQDPGLGLRLIYFSYDVKMKEKGDIPEGYSVSREKKERFSLILESASTNQTSMYLCASRYGELYNEQFFGPGTRLTVL.